Detailed here is one T cell receptor (beta chain). Its antigen is not identified. This sample was taken from a study of CD8 T cells in ankylosing spondylitis. Whole-study results and caveats: In synovial fluid and blood from reactive arthritis, some motif variants were previously reported. Those disease-linked clones were CD8+; they were also relatively rare in peripheral blood. Reports say disease-linked clones showed up significantly more in matched ankylosing spondylitis synovial fluid. One TCR beta motif, made up of 7 or 8 highly homologous variants, appeared characteristic of ankylosing spondylitis blood.

The authors made TCR beta libraries by quantitative 5'-RACE with molecular barcodes. TCRdb itself ran the 5' RACE reads through MiXCR, one entry per CDR3 protein. The sample consists of hundreds of thousands of distinct CDR3 sequences, 10% to 15% of them appearing once. CDR1 is KGHSH and CDR2 is LQKENI in the germline V gene. V dropped 8 bases and J dropped 1; count of bases not matched to a gene: 3. The CDR3 has 13 amino acids. The clonotype comes from a male donor with ankylosing spondylitis. The chain recombines TRBV18 with TRBJ1-1, with TRBD1 matching 8 bases. The source material was blood, either unsorted or a sorted T cell fraction (not recorded which). The DNA of the CDR3 is TGTGCCAGCGTGGGACAGGCGAACACTGAAGCTTTCTTT. Translated, it gives CASVGQANTEAFF.